A selection of T cell receptor beta chains follows, all from one sample in a study of human T cells and chemical hapten exposure. From the RACE reads, TCRdb called clonotypes with MiXCR, one entry per CDR3 protein. The sample consists of tens of thousands of distinct CDR3 sequences, 9.5% to 11% of them appearing once. The sequenced sample was whole blood, obtained in connection with sensitization to the hapten diphenylcyclopropenone (DPC). The receptors originated from a woman between 25 and 40 years old with alopecia areata. Some clones in this sample may be carry-over from other donors' samples. The CDR3 runs from the conserved cysteine through the conserved F or W. D genes are given only for firm matches. Size tells how often a clone was seen (once, few, many) or the class of an expanded clone, and some rows leave it out.

J: TRBJ2-2; D: .; size: .; V: TRBV12-3/TRBV12-4; CDR3: CASSLVLKTINTGELFF; DNA: TGTGCCAGCAGTTTAGTTCTAAAAACCATTAACACCGGGGAGCTGTTTTTT
J: TRBJ1-5; D: .; size: few; V: TRBV4-3; CDR3: CASSQDREQPQHF; DNA: TGCGCCAGCAGCCAAGATAGGGAACAGCCCCAGCATTTT
J: TRBJ2-1; D: TRBD2; size: few; V: TRBV7-6; CDR3: CASSLVSAGGSEQFF; DNA: TGTGCCAGCAGCTTAGTTTCGGCGGGGGGCAGTGAGCAGTTCTTC
J: TRBJ1-5; D: .; size: .; V: TRBV27; CDR3: CASRTSSGNQPQHF; DNA: TGTGCCAGCAGAACCAGTTCCGGCAATCAGCCCCAGCATTTT
J: TRBJ2-6; D: .; size: .; V: TRBV18; CDR3: CASSLIPLFSGANVLTF; DNA: TGTGCCAGCTCACTCATCCCCCTTTTTAGTGGGGCCAACGTCCTGACTTTC
J: TRBJ1-5; D: .; size: many; V: TRBV21-1; CDR3: CASSKGGAHRGSNNQPQHF; DNA: TGTGCCAGCAGCAAAGGGGGGGCCCACAGGGGTAGCAATAATCAGCCCCAGCATTTT
J: TRBJ2-5; D: TRBD2; size: .; V: TRBV3-1; CDR3: CASSQGLIAGQETQYF; DNA: TGTGCCAGCAGCCAAGGGTTAATAGCGGGGCAAGAGACCCAGTACTTC
J: TRBJ2-1; D: TRBD2; size: few; V: TRBV20-1; CDR3: CSARVGLAGTEQFF; DNA: TGCAGTGCTAGGGTAGGGCTAGCGGGAACTGAGCAGTTCTTC
J: TRBJ2-7; D: .; size: many; V: TRBV6-6; CDR3: CASSYSTTFLEYF; DNA: TGTGCCAGCAGTTACTCAACGACATTCTTGGAGTACTTC
J: TRBJ2-5; D: .; size: few; V: TRBV12-3/TRBV12-4; CDR3: CASSSSGSERETQYF; DNA: TGTGCCAGCAGTTCCTCCGGGTCAGAGCGGGAGACCCAGTACTTC
J: TRBJ2-5; D: .; size: .; V: TRBV29-1; CDR3: CSARTDSRETQYF; DNA: TGCAGCGCTCGGACGGACAGCAGAGAGACCCAGTACTTC
J: TRBJ1-1; D: .; size: many; V: TRBV7-3; CDR3: CASSLIPVPNTEAFF; DNA: TGTGCCAGCAGCCTAATCCCAGTCCCTAACACTGAAGCTTTCTTT
J: TRBJ2-2; D: .; size: many; V: TRBV14; CDR3: CASSQDHGSGELFF; DNA: TGTGCCAGCAGCCAAGATCATGGTTCCGGGGAGCTGTTTTTT
J: TRBJ2-6; D: .; size: many; V: TRBV7-2; CDR3: CASSHSVNSGANVLTF; DNA: TGTGCCAGCAGCCATAGTGTCAACTCTGGGGCCAACGTCCTGACTTTC
J: TRBJ2-3; D: TRBD1; size: .; V: TRBV7-3; CDR3: CASSPMTGFGTDTQYF; DNA: TGTGCCAGCAGCCCGATGACAGGGTTTGGTACAGATACGCAGTATTTT
J: TRBJ1-6; D: .; size: .; V: TRBV6-5; CDR3: CASSSLGVHNSPLHF; DNA: TGTGCCAGCAGTTCCCTCGGGGTACATAATTCACCCCTCCACTTT
J: TRBJ1-2; D: .; size: .; V: TRBV24-1; CDR3: CATSDLNSPYGYTF; DNA: TGTGCCACCAGTGATTTAAATTCTCCCTATGGCTACACCTTC
J: TRBJ2-7; D: .; size: .; V: TRBV20-1; CDR3: CSATVSGLTYEQYF; DNA: TGCAGTGCCACCGTCAGCGGGCTCACCTACGAGCAGTACTTC
J: TRBJ2-2; D: TRBD1; size: .; V: TRBV12-3/TRBV12-4; CDR3: CASNPGQGDTGELFF; DNA: TGTGCCAGCAATCCGGGACAGGGGGACACCGGGGAGCTGTTTTTT
J: TRBJ2-7; D: .; size: many; V: TRBV27; CDR3: CASSLQGPATYEQYF; DNA: TGTGCCAGCAGCCTACAGGGACCGGCAACCTACGAGCAGTACTTC
J: TRBJ2-5; D: TRBD2; size: many; V: TRBV5-4; CDR3: CASSPAAGTKETQYF; DNA: TGTGCCAGCAGCCCCGCGGCAGGGACTAAAGAGACCCAGTACTTC
J: TRBJ2-3; D: .; size: many; V: TRBV6-5; CDR3: CASSGTTDTQYF; DNA: TGTGCCAGCAGCGGAACCACAGATACGCAGTATTTT
J: TRBJ1-5; D: .; size: few; V: TRBV30; CDR3: CAWSYRQRNQPQHF; DNA: TGTGCCTGGAGTTATAGACAGCGCAATCAGCCCCAGCATTTT
J: TRBJ1-4; D: .; size: .; V: TRBV5-5; CDR3: CASTPSGGANEKLFF; DNA: TGTGCCAGCACCCCCAGCGGAGGGGCTAATGAAAAACTGTTTTTT
J: TRBJ2-3; D: .; size: few; V: TRBV7-9; CDR3: CASSPAGGTDTQYF; DNA: TGTGCCAGCAGCCCAGCAGGGGGGACAGATACGCAGTATTTT
J: TRBJ1-1; D: .; size: many; V: TRBV18; CDR3: CASSPSLESEAFF; DNA: TGTGCCAGCTCACCAAGTCTCGAGTCTGAAGCTTTCTTT
J: TRBJ2-1; D: TRBD1; size: .; V: TRBV18; CDR3: CASSPFSLTGEYNEQFF; DNA: TGTGCCAGCTCACCCTTTTCCCTCACAGGGGAATACAATGAGCAGTTCTTC
J: TRBJ2-2; D: TRBD1; size: .; V: TRBV28; CDR3: CASSGTGAGELFF; DNA: TGTGCCAGCAGTGGGACAGGGGCCGGGGAGCTGTTTTTT
J: TRBJ2-3; D: .; size: many; V: TRBV6-6; CDR3: CASSYQGGTNTDTQYF; DNA: TGTGCCAGCAGTTACCAGGGGGGGACTAACACAGATACGCAGTATTTT
J: TRBJ2-2; D: .; size: many; V: TRBV5-5; CDR3: CASSLTVTGELFF; DNA: TGTGCCAGCAGCTTGACCGTCACTGGGGAGCTGTTTTTT
J: TRBJ2-4; D: .; size: .; V: TRBV7-2; CDR3: CASSSSGEVQYF; DNA: TGTGCCAGCAGCTCCTCGGGGGAGGTTCAGTACTTC
J: TRBJ2-1; D: .; size: .; V: TRBV4-3; CDR3: CASSQDLGASSYNEQFF; DNA: TGCGCCAGCAGCCAAGATCTTGGCGCCAGCTCCTACAATGAGCAGTTCTTC
J: TRBJ2-3; D: .; size: .; V: TRBV3-1; CDR3: CASSQILSDTQYF; DNA: TGTGCCAGCAGCCAGATTCTCTCAGATACGCAGTATTTT
J: TRBJ2-7; D: TRBD1; size: many; V: TRBV5-5; CDR3: CASSPRTGHLRTGNSYEQYF; DNA: TGTGCCAGCAGCCCGAGGACAGGGCACCTCAGGACCGGGAATTCCTACGAGCAGTACTTC
J: TRBJ2-1; D: .; size: .; V: TRBV6-1; CDR3: CASSRDIYNEQFF; DNA: TGTGCCAGCAGCCGGGACATTTACAATGAGCAGTTCTTC
J: TRBJ1-1; D: .; size: many; V: TRBV29-1; CDR3: CSVDQNAEAFF; DNA: TGCAGCGTTGACCAAAACGCTGAAGCTTTCTTT
J: TRBJ1-2; D: TRBD1; size: many; V: TRBV6-1; CDR3: CASSLGQGIDYGYTF; DNA: TGTGCCAGCAGTTTAGGACAGGGAATAGACTATGGCTACACCTTC
J: TRBJ1-1; D: .; size: .; V: TRBV28; CDR3: CATRVEGREAFF; DNA: TGTGCCACCCGGGTGGAGGGAAGGGAAGCTTTCTTT
J: TRBJ1-5; D: .; size: few; V: TRBV19; CDR3: CASTLGGRSDQPQHF; DNA: TGTGCCAGTACCCTCGGGGGCAGATCCGATCAGCCCCAGCATTTT
J: TRBJ2-1; D: TRBD1; size: .; V: TRBV11-2; CDR3: CASSPQGAGYNEQFF; DNA: TGTGCCAGCAGCCCACAGGGGGCTGGTTACAATGAGCAGTTCTTC
J: TRBJ2-1; D: .; size: .; V: TRBV20-1; CDR3: CSAREGGPGIYNEQFF; DNA: TGCAGTGCTAGAGAAGGAGGACCAGGGATCTACAATGAGCAGTTCTTC
J: TRBJ1-6; D: .; size: few; V: TRBV28; CDR3: CASWAGGASPLHF; DNA: TGTGCCAGTTGGGCCGGCGGTGCCTCACCCCTCCACTTT
J: TRBJ2-7; D: TRBD1; size: few; V: TRBV18; CDR3: CASSGTGGTSYEQYF; DNA: TGTGCCAGCTCGGGGACAGGGGGCACCTCCTACGAGCAGTACTTC
J: TRBJ1-1; D: .; size: few; V: TRBV9; CDR3: CASSVAVGNTEAFF; DNA: TGTGCCAGCAGCGTAGCTGTGGGAAACACTGAAGCTTTCTTT
J: TRBJ1-2; D: TRBD1; size: .; V: TRBV10-3; CDR3: CASWTGIGGGYGYTF; DNA: TGTGCCTCCTGGACAGGGATTGGAGGGGGCTATGGCTACACCTTC
J: TRBJ2-5; D: TRBD2; size: few; V: TRBV28; CDR3: CASSLPAGVRETQYF; DNA: TGTGCCAGCAGTTTACCAGCGGGAGTCCGAGAGACCCAGTACTTC
J: TRBJ2-5; D: .; size: many; V: TRBV7-2; CDR3: CASSLGVGETQYF; DNA: TGTGCCAGCAGCTTAGGTGTGGGAGAGACCCAGTACTTC